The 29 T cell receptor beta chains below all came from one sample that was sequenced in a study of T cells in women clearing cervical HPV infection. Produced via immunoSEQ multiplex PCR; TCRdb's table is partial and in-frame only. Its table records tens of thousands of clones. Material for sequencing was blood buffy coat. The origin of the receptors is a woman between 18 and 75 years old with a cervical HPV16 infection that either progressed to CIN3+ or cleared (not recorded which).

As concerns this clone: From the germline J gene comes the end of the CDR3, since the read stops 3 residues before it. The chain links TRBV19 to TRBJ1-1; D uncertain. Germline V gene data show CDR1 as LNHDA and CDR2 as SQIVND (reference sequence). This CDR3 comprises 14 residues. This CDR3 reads CASSIVTTVRGAFF. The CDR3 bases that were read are TGTGCCAGTAGTATAGTCACAACAGTACGAGGA.

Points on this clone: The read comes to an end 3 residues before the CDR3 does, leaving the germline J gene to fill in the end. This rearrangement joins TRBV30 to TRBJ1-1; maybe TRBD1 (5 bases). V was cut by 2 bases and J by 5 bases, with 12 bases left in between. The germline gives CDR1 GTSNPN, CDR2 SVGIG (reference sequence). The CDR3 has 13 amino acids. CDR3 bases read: TGTGCCTGGAGTTTGATCGGGGGGACTGAA. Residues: CAWSLIGGTE. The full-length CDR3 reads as CAWSLIGGTEAFF.

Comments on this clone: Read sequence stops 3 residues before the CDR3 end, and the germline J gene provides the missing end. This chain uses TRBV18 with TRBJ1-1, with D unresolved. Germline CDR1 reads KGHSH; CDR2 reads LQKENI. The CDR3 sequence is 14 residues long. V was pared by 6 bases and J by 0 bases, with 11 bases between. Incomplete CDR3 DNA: TGTGCCAGCTCCCCCGAGGCCATGAACACTGAA. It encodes CASSPEAMNTE. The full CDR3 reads CASSPEAMNTEAFF.

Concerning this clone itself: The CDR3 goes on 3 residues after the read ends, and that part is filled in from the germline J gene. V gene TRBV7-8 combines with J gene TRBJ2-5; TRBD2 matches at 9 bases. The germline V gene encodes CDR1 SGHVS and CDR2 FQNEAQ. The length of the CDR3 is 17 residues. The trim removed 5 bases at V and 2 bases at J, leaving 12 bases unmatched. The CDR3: CASSPWAGGGTQETQYF. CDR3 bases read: TGTGCCAGCAGCCCCTGGGCGGGAGGGGGTACTCAAGAGACC.

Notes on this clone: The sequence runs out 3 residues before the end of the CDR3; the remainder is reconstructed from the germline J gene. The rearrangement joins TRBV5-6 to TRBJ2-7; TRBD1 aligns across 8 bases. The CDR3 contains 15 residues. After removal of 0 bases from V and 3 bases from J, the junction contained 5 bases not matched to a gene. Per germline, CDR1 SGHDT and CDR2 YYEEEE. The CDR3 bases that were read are TGTGCCAGCAGCTTGGTGCAGGGGGCCTACTACGAG. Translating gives CASSLVQGAYYE. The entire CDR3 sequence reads CASSLVQGAYYEQYF.

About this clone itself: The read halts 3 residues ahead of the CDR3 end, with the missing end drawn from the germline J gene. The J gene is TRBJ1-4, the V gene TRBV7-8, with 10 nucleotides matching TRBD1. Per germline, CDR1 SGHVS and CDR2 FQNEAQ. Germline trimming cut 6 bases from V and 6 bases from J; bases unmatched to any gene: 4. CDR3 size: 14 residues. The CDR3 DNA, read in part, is TGTGCCAGCAGGATGACAGGGGGCTATGAAAAA. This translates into CASRMTGGYEK. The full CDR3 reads CASRMTGGYEKLFF.

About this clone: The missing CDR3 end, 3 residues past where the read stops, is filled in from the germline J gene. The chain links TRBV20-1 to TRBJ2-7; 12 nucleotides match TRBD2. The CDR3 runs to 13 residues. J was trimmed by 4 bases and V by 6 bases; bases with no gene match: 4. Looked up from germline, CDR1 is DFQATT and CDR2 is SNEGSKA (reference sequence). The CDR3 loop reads CSATSGGRYEQYF. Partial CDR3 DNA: TGCAGTGCAACTAGCGGGGGGCGTTACGAG.

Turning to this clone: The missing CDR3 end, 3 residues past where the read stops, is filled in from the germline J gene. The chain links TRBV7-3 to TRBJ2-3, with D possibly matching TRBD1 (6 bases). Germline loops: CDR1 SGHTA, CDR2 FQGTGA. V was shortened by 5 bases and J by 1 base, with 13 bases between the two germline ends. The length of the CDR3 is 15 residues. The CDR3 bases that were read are TGTGCCAGCAGCATCGCTGAGGGGGGCACAGATACG. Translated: CASSIAEGGTDT. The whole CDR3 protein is CASSIAEGGTDTQYF.

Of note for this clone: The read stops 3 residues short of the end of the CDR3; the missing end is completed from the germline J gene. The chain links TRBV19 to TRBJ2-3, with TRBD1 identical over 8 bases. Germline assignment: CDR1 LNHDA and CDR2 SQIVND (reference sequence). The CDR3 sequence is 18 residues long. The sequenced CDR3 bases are TGTGCCAGTAGTATGGGGCAGGGGGCAGGCCTAAGCAATCAGCCG. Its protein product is CASSMGQGAGLSNQP. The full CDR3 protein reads CASSMGQGAGLSNQPQYF.

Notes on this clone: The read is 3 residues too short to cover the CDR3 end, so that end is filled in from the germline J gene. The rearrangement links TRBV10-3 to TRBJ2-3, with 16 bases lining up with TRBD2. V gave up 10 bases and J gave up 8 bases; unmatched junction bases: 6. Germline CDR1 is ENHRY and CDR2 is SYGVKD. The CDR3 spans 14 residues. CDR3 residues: CATWGTSGGGTQYF. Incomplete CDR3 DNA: TGTGCCACCTGGGGGACTAGCGGGGGGGGTACG.

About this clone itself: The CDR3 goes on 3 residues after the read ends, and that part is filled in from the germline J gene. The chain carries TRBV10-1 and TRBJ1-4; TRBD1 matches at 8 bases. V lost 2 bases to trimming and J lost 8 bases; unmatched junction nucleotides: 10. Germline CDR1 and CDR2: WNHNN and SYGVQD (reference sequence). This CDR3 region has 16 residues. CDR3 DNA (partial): TGCGCCAGCAGTGAGGTCTACGGGACAGGTGAAGAAAAA. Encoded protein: CASSEVYGTGEEK. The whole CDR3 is CASSEVYGTGEEKLFF.

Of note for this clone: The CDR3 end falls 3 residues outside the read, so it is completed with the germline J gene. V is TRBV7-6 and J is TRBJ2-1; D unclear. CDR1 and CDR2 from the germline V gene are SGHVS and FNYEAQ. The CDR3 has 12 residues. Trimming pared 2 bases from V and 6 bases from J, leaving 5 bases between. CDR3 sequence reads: CASSLQINEQFF. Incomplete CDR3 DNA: TGTGCCAGCAGCTTACAGATCAATGAG.

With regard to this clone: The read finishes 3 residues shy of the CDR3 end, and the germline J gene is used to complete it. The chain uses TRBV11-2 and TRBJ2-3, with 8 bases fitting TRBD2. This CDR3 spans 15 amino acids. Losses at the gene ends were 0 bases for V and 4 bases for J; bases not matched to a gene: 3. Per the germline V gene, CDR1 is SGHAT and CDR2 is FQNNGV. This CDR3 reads CASSLDPGGADTQYF. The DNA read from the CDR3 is TGTGCCAGCAGCTTAGACCCGGGAGGGGCAGATACG.

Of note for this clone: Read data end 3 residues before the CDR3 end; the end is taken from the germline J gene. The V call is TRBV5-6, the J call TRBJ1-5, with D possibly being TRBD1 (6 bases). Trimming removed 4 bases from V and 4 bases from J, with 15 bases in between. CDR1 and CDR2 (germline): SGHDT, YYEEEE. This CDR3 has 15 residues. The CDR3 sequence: CASSTKTGLNQPQHF. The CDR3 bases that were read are TGTGCCAGCAGCACGAAAACAGGGCTGAATCAGCCC.

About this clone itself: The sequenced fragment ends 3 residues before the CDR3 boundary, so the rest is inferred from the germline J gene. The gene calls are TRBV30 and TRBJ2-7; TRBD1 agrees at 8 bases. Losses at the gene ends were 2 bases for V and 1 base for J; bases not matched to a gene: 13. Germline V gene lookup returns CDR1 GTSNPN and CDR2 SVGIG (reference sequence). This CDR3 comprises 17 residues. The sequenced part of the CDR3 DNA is TGTGCCTGGAGTTCCCACCCAACCGGGACAGGTTCCTACGAG. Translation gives CAWSSHPTGTGSYE. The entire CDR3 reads CAWSSHPTGTGSYEQYF.

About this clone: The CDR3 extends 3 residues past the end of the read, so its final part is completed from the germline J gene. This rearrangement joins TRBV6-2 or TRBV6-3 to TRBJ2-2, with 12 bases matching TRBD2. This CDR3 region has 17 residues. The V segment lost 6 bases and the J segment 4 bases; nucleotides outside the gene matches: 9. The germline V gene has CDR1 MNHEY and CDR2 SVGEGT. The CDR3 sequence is CASSRGRLAGVTGELFF. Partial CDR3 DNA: TGTGCCAGCAGCCGCGGGCGACTAGCGGGAGTCACCGGGGAG.

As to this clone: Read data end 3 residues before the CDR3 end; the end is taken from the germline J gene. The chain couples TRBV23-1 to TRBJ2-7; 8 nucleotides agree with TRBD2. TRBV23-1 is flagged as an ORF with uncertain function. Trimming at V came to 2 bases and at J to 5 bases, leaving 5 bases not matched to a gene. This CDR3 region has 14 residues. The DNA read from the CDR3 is TGCGCCAGCAGTCAACTAAGGACTAGCAACGAG. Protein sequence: CASSQLRTSNE. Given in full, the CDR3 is CASSQLRTSNEQYF.

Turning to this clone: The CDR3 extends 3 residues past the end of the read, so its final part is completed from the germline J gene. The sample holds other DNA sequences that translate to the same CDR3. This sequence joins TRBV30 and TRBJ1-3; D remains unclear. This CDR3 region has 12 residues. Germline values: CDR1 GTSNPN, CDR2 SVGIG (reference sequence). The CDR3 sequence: CAWTNSGSQIYF. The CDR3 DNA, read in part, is TGTGCCTGGACAAATTCGGGGTCGCAG.

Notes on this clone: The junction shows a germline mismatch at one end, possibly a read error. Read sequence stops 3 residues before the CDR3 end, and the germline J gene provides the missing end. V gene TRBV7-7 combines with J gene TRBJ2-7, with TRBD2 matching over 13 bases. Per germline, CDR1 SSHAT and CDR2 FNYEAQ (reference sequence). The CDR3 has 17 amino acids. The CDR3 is CASSSDQKGLAGVEQYF. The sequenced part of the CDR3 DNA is TGTGCTAGCAGCTCCGACCAAAAAGGACTAGCGGGAGTCGAG.

CDR3 region: CASSEGGATISPLHF. CDR3 DNA, as far as it was read: TGTGCCAGCAGTGAAGGGGGGGCGACAATATCACCC. The chain joins TRBV6-4 to TRBJ1-6; possibly TRBD1 for D (6 bases). The read finishes 3 residues shy of the CDR3 end, and the germline J gene is used to complete it. The germline CDR1 and CDR2 sequences are MRHNA and SNTAGT. Trimming removed 3 bases from V and 10 bases from J, with 16 bases in between. This CDR3 is built from 15 residues.

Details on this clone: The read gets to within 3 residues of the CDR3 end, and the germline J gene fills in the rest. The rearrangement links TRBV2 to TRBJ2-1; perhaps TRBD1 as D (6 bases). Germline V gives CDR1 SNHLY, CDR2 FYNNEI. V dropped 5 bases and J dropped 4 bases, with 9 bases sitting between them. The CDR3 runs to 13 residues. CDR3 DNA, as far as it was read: TGTGCCAGCAGTCTGGACAGATACAATGAG. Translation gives CASSLDRYNE. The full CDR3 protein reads CASSLDRYNEQFF.

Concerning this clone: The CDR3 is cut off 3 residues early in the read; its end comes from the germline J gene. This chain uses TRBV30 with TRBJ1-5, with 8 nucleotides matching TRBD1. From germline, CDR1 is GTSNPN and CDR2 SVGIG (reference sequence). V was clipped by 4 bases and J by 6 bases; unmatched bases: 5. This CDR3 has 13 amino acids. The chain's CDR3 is CAWNRDRLQPQHF. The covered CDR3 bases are TGTGCCTGGAACCGGGACAGGCTTCAGCCC.

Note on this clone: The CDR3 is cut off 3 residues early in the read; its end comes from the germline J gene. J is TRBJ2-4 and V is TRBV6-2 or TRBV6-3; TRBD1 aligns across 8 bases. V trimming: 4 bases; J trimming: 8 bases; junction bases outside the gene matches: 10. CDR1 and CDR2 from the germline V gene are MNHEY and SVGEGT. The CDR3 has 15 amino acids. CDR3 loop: CASSSIRTGRDIQYF. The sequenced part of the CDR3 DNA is TGTGCCAGCAGTTCCATCAGGACAGGGCGGGACATT.

The CDR3 loop is CASRRQGVNTEAFF. The sequenced CDR3 bases are TGCGCCAGCAGGAGACAGGGAGTAAACACTGAA. The chain is built from TRBV4-1 and TRBJ1-1; 7 bases are a match to TRBD1. The read stops 3 residues short of the end of the CDR3; the missing end is completed from the germline J gene. Germline CDR1 is MGHRA and CDR2 is YSYEKL. The CDR3 contains 14 residues. The V gene end was trimmed by 6 bases and the J gene end by 2 bases; junction bases not matched to a gene: 6.

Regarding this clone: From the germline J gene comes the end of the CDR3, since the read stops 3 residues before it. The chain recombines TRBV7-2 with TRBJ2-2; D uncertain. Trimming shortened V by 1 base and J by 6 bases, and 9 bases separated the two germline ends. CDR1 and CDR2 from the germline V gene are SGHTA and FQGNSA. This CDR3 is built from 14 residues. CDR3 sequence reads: CASSLGAVPGELFF. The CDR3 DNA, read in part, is TGTGCCAGCAGCTTAGGGGCAGTTCCCGGGGAG.

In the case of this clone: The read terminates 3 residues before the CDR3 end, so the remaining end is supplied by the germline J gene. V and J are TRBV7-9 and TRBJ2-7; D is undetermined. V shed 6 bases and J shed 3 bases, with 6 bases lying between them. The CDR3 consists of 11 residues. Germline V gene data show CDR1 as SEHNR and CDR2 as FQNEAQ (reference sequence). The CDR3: CASSLYYEQYF. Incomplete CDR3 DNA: TGTGCCAGCAGTCTGTACTACGAG. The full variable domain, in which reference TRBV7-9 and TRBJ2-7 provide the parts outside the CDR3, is DTGVSQNPRHKITKRGQNVTFRCDPISEHNRLYWYRQTLGQGPEFLTYFQNEAQLEKSRLLSDRFSAERPKGSFSTLEIQRTEQGDSAMYLCASSLYYEQYFGPGTRLTVT.

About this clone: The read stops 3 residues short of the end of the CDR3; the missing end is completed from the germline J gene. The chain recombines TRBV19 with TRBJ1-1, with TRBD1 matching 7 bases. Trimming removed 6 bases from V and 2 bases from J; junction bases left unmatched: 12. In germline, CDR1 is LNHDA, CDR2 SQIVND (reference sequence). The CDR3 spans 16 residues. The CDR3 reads CASRADRYAENTEAFF. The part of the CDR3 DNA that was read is TGTGCCAGTAGGGCGGACAGGTACGCGGAAAACACTGAA.

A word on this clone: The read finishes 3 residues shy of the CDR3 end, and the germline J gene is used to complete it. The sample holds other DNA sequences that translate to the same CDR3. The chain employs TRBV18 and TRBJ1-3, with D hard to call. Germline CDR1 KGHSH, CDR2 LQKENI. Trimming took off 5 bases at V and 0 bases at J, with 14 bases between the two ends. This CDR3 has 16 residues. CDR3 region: CASSASEPLSGNTIYF. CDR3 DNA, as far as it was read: TGTGCCAGCTCAGCTAGTGAGCCCCTCTCTGGAAACACC.

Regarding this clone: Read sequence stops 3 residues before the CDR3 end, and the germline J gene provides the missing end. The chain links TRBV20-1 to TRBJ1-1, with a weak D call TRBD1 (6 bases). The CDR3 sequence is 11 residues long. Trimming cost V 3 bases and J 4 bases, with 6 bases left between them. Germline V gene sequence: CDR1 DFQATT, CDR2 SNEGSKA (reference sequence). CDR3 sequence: CSASRGTEAFF. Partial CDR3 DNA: TGCAGTGCTAGCAGGGGCACTGAA.